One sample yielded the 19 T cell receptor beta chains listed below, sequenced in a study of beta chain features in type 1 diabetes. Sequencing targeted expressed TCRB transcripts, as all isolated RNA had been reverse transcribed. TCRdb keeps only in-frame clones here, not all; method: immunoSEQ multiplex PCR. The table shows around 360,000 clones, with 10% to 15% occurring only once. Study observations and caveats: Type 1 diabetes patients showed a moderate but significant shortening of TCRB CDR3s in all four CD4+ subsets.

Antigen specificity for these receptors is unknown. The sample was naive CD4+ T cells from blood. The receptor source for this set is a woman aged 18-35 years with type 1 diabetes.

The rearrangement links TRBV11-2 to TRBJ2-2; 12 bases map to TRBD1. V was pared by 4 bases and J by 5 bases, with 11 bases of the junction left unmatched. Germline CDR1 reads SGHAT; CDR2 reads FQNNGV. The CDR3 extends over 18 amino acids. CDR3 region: CASSSITGTGGPTGELFF. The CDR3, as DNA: TGTGCCAGCAGCTCAATAACCGGGACAGGGGGCCCTACCGGGGAGCTGTTTTTT.

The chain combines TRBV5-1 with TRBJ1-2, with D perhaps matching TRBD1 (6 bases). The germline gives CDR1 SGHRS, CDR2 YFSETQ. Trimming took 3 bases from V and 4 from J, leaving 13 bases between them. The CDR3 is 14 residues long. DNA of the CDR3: TGCGCCAGCAGCTCACTACAGGGCGGCTATGGCTACACCTTC. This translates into CASSSLQGGYGYTF.

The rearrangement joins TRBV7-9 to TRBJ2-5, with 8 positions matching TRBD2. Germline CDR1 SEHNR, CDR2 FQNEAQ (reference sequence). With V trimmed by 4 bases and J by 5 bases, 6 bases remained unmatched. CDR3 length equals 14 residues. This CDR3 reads CASSYRGGVETQYF. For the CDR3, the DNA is TGTGCCAGCAGCTATCGGGGGGGCGTCGAGACCCAGTACTTC.

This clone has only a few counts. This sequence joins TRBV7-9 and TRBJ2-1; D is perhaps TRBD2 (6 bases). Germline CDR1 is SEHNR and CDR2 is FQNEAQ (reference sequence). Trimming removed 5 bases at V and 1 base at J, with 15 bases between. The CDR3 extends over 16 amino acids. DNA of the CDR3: TGTGCCAGCAGCCCGACGGCTAGCGAATCCTACAATGAGCAGTTCTTC. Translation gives CASSPTASESYNEQFF.

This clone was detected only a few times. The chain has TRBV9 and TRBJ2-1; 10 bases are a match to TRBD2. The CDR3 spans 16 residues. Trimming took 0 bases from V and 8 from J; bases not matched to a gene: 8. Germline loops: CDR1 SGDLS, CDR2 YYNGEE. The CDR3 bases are TGTGCCAGCAGCGTAGTGGGTAGCGGGAGGAGTCATGAGCAGTTCTTC. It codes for CASSVVGSGRSHEQFF.

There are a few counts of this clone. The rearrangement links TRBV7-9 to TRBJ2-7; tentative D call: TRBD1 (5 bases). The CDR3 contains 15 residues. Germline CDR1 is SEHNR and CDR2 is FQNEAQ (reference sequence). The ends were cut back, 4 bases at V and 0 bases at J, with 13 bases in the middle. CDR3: CASSSRGQLSYEQYF. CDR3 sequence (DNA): TGTGCCAGCAGCTCACGCGGACAACTCTCCTACGAGCAGTACTTC.

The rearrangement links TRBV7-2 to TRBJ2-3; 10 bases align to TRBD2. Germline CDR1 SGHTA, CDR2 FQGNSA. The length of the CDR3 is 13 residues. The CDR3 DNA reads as TGTGCTACGGAGCGGGGGGGAACAGATACGCAGTATTTT. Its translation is CATERGGTDTQYF.

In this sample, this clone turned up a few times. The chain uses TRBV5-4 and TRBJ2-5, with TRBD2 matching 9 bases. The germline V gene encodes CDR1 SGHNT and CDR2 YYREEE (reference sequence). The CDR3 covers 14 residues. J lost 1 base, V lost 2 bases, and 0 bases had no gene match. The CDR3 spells CASSFSGGQETQYF. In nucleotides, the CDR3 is TGTGCCAGCAGCTTTAGCGGGGGCCAAGAGACCCAGTACTTC. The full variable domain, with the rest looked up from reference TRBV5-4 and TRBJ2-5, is ETGVTQSPTHLIKTRGQQVTLRCSSQSGHNTVSWYQQALGQGPQFIFQYYREEENGRGNFPPRFSGLQFPNYSSELNVNALELDDSALYLCASSFSGGQETQYFGPGTRLLVL.

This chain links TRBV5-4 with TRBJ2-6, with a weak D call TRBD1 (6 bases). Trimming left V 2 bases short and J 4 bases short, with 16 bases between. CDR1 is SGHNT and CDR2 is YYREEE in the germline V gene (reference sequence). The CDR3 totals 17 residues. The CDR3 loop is CASSFLGHSSGANVLTF. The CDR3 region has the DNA TGTGCCAGCAGCTTTTTGGGACACTCCTCCGGGGCCAACGTCCTGACTTTC.

The CDR3, as DNA: TGTGCCAGCAGCCCGACAGAAATGCCCTCTAGCACAGATACGCAGTATTTT. Amino acids: CASSPTEMPSSTDTQYF. The chain is built from TRBV7-9 and TRBJ2-3, with a possible D match to TRBD1 (5 bases). Germline V gene data show CDR1 as SEHNR and CDR2 as FQNEAQ (reference sequence). The CDR3 runs 17 residues. Between the trimmed V and J ends, which lost 5 bases and 0 bases, there was a span of 18 bases.

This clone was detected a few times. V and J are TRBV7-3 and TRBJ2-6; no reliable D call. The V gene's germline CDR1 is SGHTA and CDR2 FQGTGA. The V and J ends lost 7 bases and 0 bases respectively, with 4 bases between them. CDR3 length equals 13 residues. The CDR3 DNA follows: TGTGCCAGCAAGAGCTCTGGGGCCAACGTCCTGACTTTC. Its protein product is CASKSSGANVLTF.

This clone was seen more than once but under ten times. The CDR3 bases are TGTGCCAGCAGCTTAGCCGGGACTAGTATCCGCGATGAGCAGTTCTTC. This codes for CASSLAGTSIRDEQFF. This chain connects TRBV11-1 to TRBJ2-1; TRBD2 matches 8 bases. The CDR3 contains 16 residues. Trimming took 0 bases from V and 8 from J; bases not matched to a gene: 9. The germline V gene encodes CDR1 SGHAT and CDR2 FQDESV (reference sequence).

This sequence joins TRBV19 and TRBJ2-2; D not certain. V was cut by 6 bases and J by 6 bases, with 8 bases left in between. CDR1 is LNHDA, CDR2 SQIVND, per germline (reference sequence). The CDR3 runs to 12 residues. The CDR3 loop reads CASSPWPGELFF. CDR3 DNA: TGTGCCAGTAGCCCCTGGCCCGGGGAGCTGTTTTTT.

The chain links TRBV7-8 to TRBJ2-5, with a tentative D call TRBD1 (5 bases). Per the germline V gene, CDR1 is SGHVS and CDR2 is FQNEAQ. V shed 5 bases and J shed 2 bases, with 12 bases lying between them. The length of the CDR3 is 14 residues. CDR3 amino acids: CASSPTTVQETQYF. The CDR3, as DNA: TGTGCCAGCAGCCCTACGACAGTACAAGAGACCCAGTACTTC.

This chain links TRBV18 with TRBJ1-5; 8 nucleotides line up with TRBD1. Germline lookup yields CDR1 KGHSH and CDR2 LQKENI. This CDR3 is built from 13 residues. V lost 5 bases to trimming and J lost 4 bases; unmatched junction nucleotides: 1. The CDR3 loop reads CASSGQGNQPQHF. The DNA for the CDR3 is TGTGCCAGCTCAGGACAGGGAAATCAGCCCCAGCATTTT.

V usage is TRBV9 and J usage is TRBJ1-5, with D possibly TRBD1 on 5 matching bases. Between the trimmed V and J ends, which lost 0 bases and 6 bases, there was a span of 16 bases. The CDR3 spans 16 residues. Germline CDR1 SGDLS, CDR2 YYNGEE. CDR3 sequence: CASSVDGLRVPQPQHF. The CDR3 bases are TGTGCCAGCAGCGTAGACGGGCTCAGGGTCCCTCAGCCCCAGCATTTT.

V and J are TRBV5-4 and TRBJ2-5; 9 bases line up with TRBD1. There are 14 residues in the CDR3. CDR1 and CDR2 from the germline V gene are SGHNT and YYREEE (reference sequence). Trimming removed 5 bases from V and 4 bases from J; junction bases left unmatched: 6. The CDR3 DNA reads TGTGCCAGCAGATTCGACAGGGGGACAGAGACCCAGTACTTC. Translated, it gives CASRFDRGTETQYF.

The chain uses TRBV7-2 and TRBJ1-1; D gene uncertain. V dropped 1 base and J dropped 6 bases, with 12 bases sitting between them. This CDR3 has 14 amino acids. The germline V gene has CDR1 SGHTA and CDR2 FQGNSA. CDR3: CASSLDRYSSEAFF. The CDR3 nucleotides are TGTGCCAGCAGCTTAGACCGCTACTCCTCTGAAGCTTTCTTT.

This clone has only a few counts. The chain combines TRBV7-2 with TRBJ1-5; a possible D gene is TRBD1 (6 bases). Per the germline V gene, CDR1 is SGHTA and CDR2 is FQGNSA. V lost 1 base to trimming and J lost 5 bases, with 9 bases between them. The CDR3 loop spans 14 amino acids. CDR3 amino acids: CASSLGAGDQPQHF. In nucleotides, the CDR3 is TGTGCCAGCAGCTTAGGGGCAGGGGATCAGCCCCAGCATTTT.